The entry that follows covers one T cell receptor beta chain sequence. The authors sorted CD4+ naive, central memory, regulatory and stem cell-like memory cells via CD45RO/CCR7/CD25/CD127/CD95/CD27. From germline, CDR1 is SNHLY and CDR2 FYNNEI. V lost 9 bases, J lost 1 base, and 12 bases lay in between. The CDR3 sequence is 13 residues long. This specimen comes from a study of beta chain features in type 1 diabetes. The investigators reverse transcribed all of the isolated RNA, so they sequenced expressed TCRB transcripts. Assay: immunoSEQ multiplex PCR; the TCRdb copy retains only in-frame clones and omits some. The table lists about 16,000 clones, approximately 55% of them singletons.

This rearrangement joins TRBV2 to TRBJ2-5; D might be TRBD2 (5 bases). The receptor was derived from a woman between 18 and 29 years old in good health. The sequenced material came from stem cell memory CD4+ T cells from blood. The CDR3 protein is CARADWGQETQYF. CDR3 DNA sequence: TGTGCCAGAGCGGATTGGGGCCAAGAGACCCAGTACTTC.